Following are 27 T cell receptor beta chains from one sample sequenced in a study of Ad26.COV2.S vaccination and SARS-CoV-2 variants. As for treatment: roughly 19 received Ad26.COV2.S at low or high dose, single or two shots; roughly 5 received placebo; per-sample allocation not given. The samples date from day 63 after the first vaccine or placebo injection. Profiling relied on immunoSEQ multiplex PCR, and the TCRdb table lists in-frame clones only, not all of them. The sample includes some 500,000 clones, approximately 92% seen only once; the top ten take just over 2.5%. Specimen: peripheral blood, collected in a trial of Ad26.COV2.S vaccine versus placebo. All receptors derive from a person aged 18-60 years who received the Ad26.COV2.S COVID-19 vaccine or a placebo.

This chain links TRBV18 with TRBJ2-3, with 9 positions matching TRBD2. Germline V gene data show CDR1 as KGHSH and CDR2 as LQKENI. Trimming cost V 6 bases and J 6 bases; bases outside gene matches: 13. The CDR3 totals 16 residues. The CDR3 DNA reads TGTGCCAGCTCCCCAGGGCTAGCGGGATTTATCGATACGCAGTATTTT. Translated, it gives CASSPGLAGFIDTQYF.

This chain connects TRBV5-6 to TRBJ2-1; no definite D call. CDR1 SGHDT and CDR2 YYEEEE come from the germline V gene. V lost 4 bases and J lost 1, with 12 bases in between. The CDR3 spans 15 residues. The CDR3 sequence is CASSRRLKSYNEQFF. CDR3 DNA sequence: TGTGCCAGCAGCCGGCGGCTAAAATCCTACAATGAGCAGTTCTTC.

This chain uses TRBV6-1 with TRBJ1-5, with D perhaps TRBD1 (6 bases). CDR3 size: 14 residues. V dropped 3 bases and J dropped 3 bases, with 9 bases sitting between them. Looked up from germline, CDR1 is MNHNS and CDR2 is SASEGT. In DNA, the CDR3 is TGTGCCAGCAGTGACACAGGGTTCAATCAGCCCCAGCATTTT. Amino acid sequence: CASSDTGFNQPQHF.

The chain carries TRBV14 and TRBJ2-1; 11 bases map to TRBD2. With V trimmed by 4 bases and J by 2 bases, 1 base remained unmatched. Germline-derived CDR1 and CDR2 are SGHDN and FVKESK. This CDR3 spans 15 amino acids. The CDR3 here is CASSLTSGAYNEQFF. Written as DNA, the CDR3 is TGTGCCAGCAGCCTGACTAGCGGGGCCTACAATGAGCAGTTCTTC. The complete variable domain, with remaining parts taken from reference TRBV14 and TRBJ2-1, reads EAGVTQFPSHSVIEKGQTVTLRCDPISGHDNLYWYRRVMGKEIKFLLHFVKESKQDESGMPNNRFLAERTGGTYSTLKVQPAELEDSGVYFCASSLTSGAYNEQFFGPGTRLTVL.

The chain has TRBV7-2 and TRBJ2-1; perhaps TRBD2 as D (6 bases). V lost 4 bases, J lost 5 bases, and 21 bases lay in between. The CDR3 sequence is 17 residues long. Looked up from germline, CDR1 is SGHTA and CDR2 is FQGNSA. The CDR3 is CASSSPGVAVKDNEQFF. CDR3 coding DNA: TGTGCCAGCAGCTCTCCCGGGGTAGCGGTCAAGGACAATGAGCAGTTCTTC.

The CDR3 sequence is CASSQERTDKVYF. The CDR3 region has the DNA TGTGCCAGCAGCCAAGAGAGGACGGATAAGGTGTACTTC. The chain couples TRBV3-1 (or the pseudogene TRBV3-2) to TRBJ2-5; D ambiguous. The CDR3 has 13 residues. V gave up 0 bases and J gave up 13 bases, with 15 bases separating them. Looked up from germline, CDR1 is LGHDT and CDR2 is YNNKEL (reference sequence).

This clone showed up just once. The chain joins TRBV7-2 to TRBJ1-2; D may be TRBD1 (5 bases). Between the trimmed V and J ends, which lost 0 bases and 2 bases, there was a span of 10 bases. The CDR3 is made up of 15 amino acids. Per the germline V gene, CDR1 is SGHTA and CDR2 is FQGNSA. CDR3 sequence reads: CASSLAGTGNYGYTF. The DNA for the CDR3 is TGTGCCAGCAGCTTAGCGGGTACAGGAAACTATGGCTACACCTTC.

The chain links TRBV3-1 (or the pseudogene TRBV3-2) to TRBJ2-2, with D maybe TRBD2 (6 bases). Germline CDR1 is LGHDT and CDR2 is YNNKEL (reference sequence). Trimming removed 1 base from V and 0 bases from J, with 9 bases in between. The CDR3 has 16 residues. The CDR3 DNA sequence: TGTGCCAGCAGCCAAGGAGTAGCGGCGAACACCGGGGAGCTGTTTTTT. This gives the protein CASSQGVAANTGELFF.

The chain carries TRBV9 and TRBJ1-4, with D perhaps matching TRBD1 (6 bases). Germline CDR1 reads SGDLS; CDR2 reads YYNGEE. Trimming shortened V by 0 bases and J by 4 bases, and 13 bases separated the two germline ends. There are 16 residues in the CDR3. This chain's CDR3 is CASSVGNGQLNEKLFF. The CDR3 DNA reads TGTGCCAGCAGCGTAGGAAATGGACAGCTTAATGAAAAACTGTTTTTT.

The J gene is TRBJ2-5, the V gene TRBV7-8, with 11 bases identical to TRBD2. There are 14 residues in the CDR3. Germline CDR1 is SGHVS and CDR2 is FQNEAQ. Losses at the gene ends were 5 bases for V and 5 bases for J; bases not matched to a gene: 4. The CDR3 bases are TGTGCCAGCAGCCCCACTAGCGGGAGTGAGACCCAGTACTTC. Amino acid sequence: CASSPTSGSETQYF.

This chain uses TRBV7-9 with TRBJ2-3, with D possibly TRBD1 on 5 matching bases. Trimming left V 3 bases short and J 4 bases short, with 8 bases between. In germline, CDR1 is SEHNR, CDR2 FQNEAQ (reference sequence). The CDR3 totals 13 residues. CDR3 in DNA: TGTGCCAGCAGCTTCCCAGGGCCAGATACGCAGTATTTT. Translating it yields CASSFPGPDTQYF.

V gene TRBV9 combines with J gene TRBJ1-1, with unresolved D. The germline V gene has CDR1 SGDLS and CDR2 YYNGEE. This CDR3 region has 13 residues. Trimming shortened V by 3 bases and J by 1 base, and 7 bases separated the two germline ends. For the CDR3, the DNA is TGTGCCAGCAGCGCCGGCGCGAACACTGAAGCTTTCTTT. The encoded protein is CASSAGANTEAFF. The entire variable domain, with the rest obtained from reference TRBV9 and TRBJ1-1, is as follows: DSGVTQTPKHLITATGQRVTLRCSPRSGDLSVYWYQQSLDQGLQFLIQYYNGEERAKGNILERFSAQQFPDLHSELNLSSLELGDSALYFCASSAGANTEAFFGQGTRLTVV.

Here the CDR3 DNA reads TGCGCCAGCAGTTCCACTAGCGGGAGTATAACACTCTACAATGAGCAGTTCTTC. This sequence encodes CASSSTSGSITLYNEQFF. The chain carries TRBV5-1 and TRBJ2-1; 11 nucleotides line up with TRBD2. The V segment lost 5 bases and the J segment 3 bases; nucleotides outside the gene matches: 13. CDR1 and CDR2 from the germline V gene are SGHRS and YFSETQ. The CDR3 length is 18 residues.

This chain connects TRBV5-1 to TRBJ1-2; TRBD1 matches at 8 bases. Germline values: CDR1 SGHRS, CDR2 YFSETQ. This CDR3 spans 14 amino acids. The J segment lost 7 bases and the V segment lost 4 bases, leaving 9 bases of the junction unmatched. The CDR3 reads CASSPVQGAGGYTF. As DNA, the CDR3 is TGCGCCAGCAGCCCCGTTCAGGGGGCGGGTGGCTACACCTTC.

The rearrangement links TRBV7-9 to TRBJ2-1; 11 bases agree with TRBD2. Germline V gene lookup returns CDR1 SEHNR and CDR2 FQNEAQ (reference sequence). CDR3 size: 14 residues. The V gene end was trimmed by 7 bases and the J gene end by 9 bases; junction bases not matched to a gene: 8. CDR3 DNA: TGTGCCAGCACCAAACTAGCGGGAGAGGTTGAGCAGTTCTTC. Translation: CASTKLAGEVEQFF.

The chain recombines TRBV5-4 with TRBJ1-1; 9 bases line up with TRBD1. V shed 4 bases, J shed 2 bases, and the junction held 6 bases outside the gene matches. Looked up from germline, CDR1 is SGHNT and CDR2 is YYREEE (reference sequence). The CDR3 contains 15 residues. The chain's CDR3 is CASSVRQGVNTEAFF. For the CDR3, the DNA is TGTGCCAGCAGCGTTAGACAGGGGGTAAACACTGAAGCTTTCTTT. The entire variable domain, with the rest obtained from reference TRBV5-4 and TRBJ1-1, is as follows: ETGVTQSPTHLIKTRGQQVTLRCSSQSGHNTVSWYQQALGQGPQFIFQYYREEENGRGNFPPRFSGLQFPNYSSELNVNALELDDSALYLCASSVRQGVNTEAFFGQGTRLTVV.

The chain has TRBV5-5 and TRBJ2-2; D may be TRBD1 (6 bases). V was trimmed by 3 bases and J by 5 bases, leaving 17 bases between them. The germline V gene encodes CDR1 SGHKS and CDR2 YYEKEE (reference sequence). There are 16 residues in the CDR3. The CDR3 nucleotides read TGTGCCAGCAGCTCAGTCCAGGGGCTTGAGACCGGGGAGCTGTTTTTT. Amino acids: CASSSVQGLETGELFF.

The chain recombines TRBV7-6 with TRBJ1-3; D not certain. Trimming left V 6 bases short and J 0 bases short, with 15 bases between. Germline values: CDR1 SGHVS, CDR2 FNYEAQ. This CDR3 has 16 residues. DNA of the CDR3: TGTGCCAGCAGTATTCACCACGCAGACTCTGGAAACACCATATATTTT. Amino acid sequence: CASSIHHADSGNTIYF.

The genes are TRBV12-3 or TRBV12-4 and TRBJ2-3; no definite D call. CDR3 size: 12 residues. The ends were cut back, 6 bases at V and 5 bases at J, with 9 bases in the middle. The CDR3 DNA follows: TGTGCCAGCAGCTCCCTGGTAGATACGCAGTATTTT. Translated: CASSSLVDTQYF.

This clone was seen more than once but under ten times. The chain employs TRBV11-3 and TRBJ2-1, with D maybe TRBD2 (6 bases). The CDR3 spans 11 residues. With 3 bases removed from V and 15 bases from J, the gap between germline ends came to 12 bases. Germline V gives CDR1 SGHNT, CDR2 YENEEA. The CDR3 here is CASSLGGARFF. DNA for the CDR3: TGTGCCAGCAGCTTGGGGGGAGCTAGGTTCTTC.

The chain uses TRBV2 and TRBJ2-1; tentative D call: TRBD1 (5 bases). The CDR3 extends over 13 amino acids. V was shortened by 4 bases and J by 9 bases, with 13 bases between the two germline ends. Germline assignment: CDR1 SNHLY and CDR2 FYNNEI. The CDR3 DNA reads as TGTGCCAGCAGTGGAGGTTGGGGCGGTGAGCAGTTCTTC. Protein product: CASSGGWGGEQFF.

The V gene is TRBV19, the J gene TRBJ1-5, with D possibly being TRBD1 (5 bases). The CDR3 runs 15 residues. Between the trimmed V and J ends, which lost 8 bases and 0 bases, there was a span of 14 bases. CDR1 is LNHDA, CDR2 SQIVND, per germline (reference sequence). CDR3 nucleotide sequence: TGTGCCAGTGGGGGGACCTCCTATAGCAATCAGCCCCAGCATTTT. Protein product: CASGGTSYSNQPQHF.

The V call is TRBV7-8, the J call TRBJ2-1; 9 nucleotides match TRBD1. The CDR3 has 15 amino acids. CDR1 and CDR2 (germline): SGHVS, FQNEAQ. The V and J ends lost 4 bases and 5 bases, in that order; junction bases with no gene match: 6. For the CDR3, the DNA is TGTGCCAGCAGCTCCACCGGGACAGGGAACAATGAGCAGTTCTTC. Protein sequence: CASSSTGTGNNEQFF. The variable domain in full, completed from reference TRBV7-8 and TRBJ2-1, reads GAGVSQSPRYKVAKRGQDVALRCDPISGHVSLFWYQQALGQGPEFLTYFQNEAQLDKSGLPSDRFFAERPEGSVSTLKIQRTQQEDSAVYLCASSSTGTGNNEQFFGPGTRLTVL.

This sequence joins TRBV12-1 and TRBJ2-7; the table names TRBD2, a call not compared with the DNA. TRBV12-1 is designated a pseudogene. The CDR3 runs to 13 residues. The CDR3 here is CASSSSAGYEQYF. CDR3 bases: TGTGCCAGCAGCTCTTCTGCGGGCTACGAGCAGTACTTC.

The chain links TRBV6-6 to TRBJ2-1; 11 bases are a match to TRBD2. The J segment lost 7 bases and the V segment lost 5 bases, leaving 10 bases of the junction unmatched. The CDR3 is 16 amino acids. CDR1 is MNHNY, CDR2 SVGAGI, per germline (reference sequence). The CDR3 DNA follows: TGTGCCAGCAGTCCAGGGACTAGCGGTCATCAGAATGAGCAGTTCTTC. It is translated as CASSPGTSGHQNEQFF.

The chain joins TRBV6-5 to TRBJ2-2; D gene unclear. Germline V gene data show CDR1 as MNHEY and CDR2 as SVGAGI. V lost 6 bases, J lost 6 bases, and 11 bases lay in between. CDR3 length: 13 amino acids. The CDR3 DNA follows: TGTGCCAGCAGCCTCGGACCCGCCGGGGAGCTGTTTTTT. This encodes CASSLGPAGELFF.

The CDR3 DNA reads TGCAGTGCTAGTCGGGGGGGCTGGAACAATCAGCCCCAGCATTTT. Amino acid sequence: CSASRGGWNNQPQHF. J is TRBJ1-5 and V is TRBV20-1; D might be TRBD1 (6 bases). The CDR3 covers 15 residues. With 3 bases removed from V and 3 bases from J, the gap between germline ends came to 15 bases. Germline V gene lookup returns CDR1 DFQATT and CDR2 SNEGSKA (reference sequence).